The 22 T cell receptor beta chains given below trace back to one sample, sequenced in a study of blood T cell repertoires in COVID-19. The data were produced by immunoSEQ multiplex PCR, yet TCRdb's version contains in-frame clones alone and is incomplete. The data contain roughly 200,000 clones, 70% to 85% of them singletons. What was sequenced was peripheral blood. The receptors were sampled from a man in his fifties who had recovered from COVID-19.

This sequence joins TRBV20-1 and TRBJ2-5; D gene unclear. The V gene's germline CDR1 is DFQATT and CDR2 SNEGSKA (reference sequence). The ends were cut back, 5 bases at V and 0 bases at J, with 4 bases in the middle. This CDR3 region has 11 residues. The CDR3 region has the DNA TGCAGTGCTTCGTACCAAGAGACCCAGTACTTC. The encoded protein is CSASYQETQYF.

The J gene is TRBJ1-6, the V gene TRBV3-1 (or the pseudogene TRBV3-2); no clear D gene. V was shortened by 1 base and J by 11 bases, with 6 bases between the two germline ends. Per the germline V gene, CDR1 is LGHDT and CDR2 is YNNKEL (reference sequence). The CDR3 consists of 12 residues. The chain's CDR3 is CASSQGRAPLHF. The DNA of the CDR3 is TGTGCCAGCAGCCAAGGCCGGGCACCCCTCCACTTT.

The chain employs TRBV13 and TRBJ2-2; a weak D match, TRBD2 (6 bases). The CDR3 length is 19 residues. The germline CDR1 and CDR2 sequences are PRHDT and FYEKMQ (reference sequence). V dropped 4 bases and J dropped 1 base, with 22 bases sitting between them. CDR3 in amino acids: CASSWAWAGRPLNTGELFF. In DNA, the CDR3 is TGTGCCAGCAGCTGGGCATGGGCGGGACGCCCTTTGAACACCGGGGAGCTGTTTTTT.

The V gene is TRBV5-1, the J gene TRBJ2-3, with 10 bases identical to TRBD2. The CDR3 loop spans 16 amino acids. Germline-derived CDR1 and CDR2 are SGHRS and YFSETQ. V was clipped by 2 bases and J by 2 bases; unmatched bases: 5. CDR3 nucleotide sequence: TGCGCCAGCAGCTTCCTTAGCGGGAGGTCCACAGATACGCAGTATTTT. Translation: CASSFLSGRSTDTQYF. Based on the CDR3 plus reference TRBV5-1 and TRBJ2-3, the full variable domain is KAGVTQTPRYLIKTRGQQVTLSCSPISGHRSVSWYQQTPGQGLQFLFEYFSETQRNKGNFPGRFSGRQFSNSRSEMNVSTLELGDSALYLCASSFLSGRSTDTQYFGPGTRLTVL.

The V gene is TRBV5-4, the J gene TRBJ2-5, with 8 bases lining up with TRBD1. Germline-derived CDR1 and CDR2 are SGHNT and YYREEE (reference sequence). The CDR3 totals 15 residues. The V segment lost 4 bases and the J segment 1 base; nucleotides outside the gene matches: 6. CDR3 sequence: CASSRGQGLQETQYF. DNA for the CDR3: TGTGCCAGCAGCCGCGGACAGGGACTCCAAGAGACCCAGTACTTC.

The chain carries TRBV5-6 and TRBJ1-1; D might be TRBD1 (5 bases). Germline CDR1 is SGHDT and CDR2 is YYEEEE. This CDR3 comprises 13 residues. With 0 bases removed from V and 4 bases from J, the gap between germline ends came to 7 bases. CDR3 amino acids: CASSLEGLTEAFF. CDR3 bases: TGTGCCAGCAGCTTGGAGGGACTCACTGAAGCTTTCTTT.

The CDR3 region is CASSPEQIMNTEAFF. In nucleotides, the CDR3 is TGCGCCAGCAGCCCCGAACAGATCATGAACACTGAAGCTTTCTTT. The J gene is TRBJ1-1, the V gene TRBV4-3, with no clear D. The ends were cut back, 4 bases at V and 0 bases at J, with 12 bases in the middle. Germline lookup yields CDR1 LGHNA and CDR2 YSLEER. The CDR3 extends over 15 amino acids.

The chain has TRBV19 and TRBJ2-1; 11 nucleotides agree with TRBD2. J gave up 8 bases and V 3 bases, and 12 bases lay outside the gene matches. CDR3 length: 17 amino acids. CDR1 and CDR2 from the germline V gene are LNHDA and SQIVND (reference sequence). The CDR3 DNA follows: TGTGCCAGTAGTATGGCGGTACTAGCGGGGGAGGTGGATGAGCAGTTCTTC. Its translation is CASSMAVLAGEVDEQFF.

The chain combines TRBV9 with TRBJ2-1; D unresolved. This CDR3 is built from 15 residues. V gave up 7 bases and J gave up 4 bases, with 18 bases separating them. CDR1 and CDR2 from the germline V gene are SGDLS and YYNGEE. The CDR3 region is CASALSPGSYNEQFF. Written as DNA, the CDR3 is TGTGCCAGCGCCCTAAGCCCCGGGTCTTACAATGAGCAGTTCTTC. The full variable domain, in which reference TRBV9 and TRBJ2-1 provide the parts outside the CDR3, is DSGVTQTPKHLITATGQRVTLRCSPRSGDLSVYWYQQSLDQGLQFLIQYYNGEERAKGNILERFSAQQFPDLHSELNLSSLELGDSALYFCASALSPGSYNEQFFGPGTRLTVL.

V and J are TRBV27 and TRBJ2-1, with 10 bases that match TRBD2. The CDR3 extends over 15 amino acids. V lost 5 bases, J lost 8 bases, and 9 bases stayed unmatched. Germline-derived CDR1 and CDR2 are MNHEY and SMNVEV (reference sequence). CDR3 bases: TGTGCCAGCAGTCCGGAGCGGGAGGGGAGGTATGAGCAGTTCTTC. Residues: CASSPEREGRYEQFF.

CDR3 bases: TGTGCCAGCAGCCTACAGGGGACTAATGAAAAACTGTTTTTT. Amino acid sequence: CASSLQGTNEKLFF. V gene TRBV6-5 combines with J gene TRBJ1-4, with 7 bases matching TRBD1. V was clipped by 6 bases and J by 2 bases; unmatched bases: 3. This CDR3 comprises 14 residues. Germline V gene data show CDR1 as MNHEY and CDR2 as SVGAGI.

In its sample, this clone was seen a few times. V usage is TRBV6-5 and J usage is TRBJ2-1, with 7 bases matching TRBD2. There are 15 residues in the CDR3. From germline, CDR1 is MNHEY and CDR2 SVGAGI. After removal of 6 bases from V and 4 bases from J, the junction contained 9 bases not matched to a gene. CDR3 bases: TGTGCCAGCAGGGGCCTCGCGGGAGTGTACAATGAGCAGTTCTTC. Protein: CASRGLAGVYNEQFF.

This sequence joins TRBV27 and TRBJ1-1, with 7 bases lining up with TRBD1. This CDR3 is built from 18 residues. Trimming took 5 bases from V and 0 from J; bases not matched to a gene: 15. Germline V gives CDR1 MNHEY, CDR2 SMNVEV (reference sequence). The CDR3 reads CASSTPGPTGYMNTEAFF. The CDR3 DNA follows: TGTGCCAGCAGTACCCCCGGCCCGACAGGGTACATGAACACTGAAGCTTTCTTT.

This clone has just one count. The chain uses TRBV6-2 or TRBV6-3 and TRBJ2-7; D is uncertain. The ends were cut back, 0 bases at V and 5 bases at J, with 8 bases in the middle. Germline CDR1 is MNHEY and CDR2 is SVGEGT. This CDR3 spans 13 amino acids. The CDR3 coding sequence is TGTGCCAGCAGTTACTCGAGCTCAAACGAGCAGTACTTC. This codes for CASSYSSSNEQYF.

CDR3 in amino acids: CASRLTGGLAGELFF. The CDR3 nucleotides are TGTGCCAGCAGACTGACAGGGGGGTTGGCCGGGGAGCTGTTTTTT. The chain recombines TRBV6-5 with TRBJ2-2, with 9 bases that match TRBD1. The CDR3 extends over 15 amino acids. Trimming took 6 bases from V and 6 from J; bases not matched to a gene: 8. Germline V gene data show CDR1 as MNHEY and CDR2 as SVGAGI.

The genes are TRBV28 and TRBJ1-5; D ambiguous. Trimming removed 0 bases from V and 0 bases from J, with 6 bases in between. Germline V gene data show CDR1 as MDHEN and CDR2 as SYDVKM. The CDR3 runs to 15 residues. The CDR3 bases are TGTGCCAGCAGTTTATGGCGGGATAGCAATCAGCCCCAGCATTTT. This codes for CASSLWRDSNQPQHF.

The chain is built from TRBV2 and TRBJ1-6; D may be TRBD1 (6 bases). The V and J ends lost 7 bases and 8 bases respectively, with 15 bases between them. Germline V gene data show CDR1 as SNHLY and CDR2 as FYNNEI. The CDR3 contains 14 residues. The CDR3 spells CASKNLRGDSPLHF. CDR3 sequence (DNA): TGTGCCAGCAAGAACCTCAGGGGAGATTCACCCCTCCACTTT.

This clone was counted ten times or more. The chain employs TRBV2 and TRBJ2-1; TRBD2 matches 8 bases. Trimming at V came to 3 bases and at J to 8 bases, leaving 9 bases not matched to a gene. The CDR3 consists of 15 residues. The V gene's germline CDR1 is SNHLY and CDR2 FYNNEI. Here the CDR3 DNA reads TGTGCCAGCAGTGAGGCAGCGGGAGTAATCGATGAGCAGTTCTTC. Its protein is CASSEAAGVIDEQFF.

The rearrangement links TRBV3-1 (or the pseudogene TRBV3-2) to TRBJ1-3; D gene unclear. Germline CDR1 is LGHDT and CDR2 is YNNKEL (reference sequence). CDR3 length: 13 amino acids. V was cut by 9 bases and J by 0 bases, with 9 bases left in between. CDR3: CASVGFSGNTIYF. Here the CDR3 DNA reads TGTGCCAGTGTCGGTTTCTCTGGAAACACCATATATTTT.

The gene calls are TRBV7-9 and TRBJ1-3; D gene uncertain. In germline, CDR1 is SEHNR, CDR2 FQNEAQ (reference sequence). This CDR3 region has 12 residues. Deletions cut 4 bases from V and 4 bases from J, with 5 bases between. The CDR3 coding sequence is TGTGCCAGCAGCTCTAGGGGAAACACCATATATTTT. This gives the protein CASSSRGNTIYF. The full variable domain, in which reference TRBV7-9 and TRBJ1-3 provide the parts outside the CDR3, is DTGVSQNPRHKITKRGQNVTFRCDPISEHNRLYWYRQTLGQGPEFLTYFQNEAQLEKSRLLSDRFSAERPKGSFSTLEIQRTEQGDSAMYLCASSSRGNTIYFGEGSWLTVV.

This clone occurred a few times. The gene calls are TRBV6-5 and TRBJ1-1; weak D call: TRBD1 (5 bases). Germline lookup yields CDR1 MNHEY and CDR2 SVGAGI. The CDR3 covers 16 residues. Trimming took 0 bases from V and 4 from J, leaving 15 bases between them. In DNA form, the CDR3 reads TGTGCCAGCAGTTACTCGATTCAGTCAGGGCGCACTGAAGCTTTCTTT. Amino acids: CASSYSIQSGRTEAFF.

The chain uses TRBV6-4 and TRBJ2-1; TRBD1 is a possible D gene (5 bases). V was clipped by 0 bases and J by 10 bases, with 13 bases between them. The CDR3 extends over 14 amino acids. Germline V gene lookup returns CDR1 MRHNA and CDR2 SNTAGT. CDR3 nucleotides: TGTGCCAGCAGTGACTCGCAGGGCCCCAGGGAGCAGTTCTTC. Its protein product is CASSDSQGPREQFF.